This T cell receptor beta chain comes out of a study of blood T cell repertoires in COVID-19. Study-level background: PBMCs, B-cell-depleted T cells, or T cells provided the cDNA or gDNA that made up the material.

Study members were between about 18 and 100 years old and lived in about two dozen US regions. Recovery among Cohort 3 donors was established by two negative PCRs, clearance, or symptom resolution. This CDR3 has 18 residues. Germline-derived CDR1 and CDR2 are MNHEY and SMNVEV (reference sequence). V lost 0 bases to trimming and J lost 6 bases, with 21 bases between them. In the study's own analysis: Scientists estimated how many nucleated cells there were by amplifying reference gene primers. This table comes from immunoSEQ multiplex PCR, and its TCRdb copy is limited to in-frame clones, with some not included. V and J calls and clone size come straight from that table; D and trimming were deduced from the DNA. This repertoire shows a few hundred thousand clones, about 80% found once; its top ten account for approximately 16%.

This sequence joins TRBV27 and TRBJ2-1, with D possibly being TRBD2 (6 bases). The sequence came from a man aged 35 to 55 who had recovered from COVID-19. The source material was PBMCs or T cells enriched from blood (not recorded which). The CDR3 sequence: CASSLSRWSPGRGNEQFF. Written as DNA, the CDR3 is TGTGCCAGCAGTTTATCACGATGGAGCCCGGGGCGGGGCAATGAGCAGTTCTTC.